One sample yielded the 14 T cell receptor beta chains listed below, sequenced in a study of CD8 T cells in Susac syndrome (dated by TCRdb to between 2017 and 2020). Library preparation used the immunoSEQ multiplex PCR assay. RNA was extracted using the RNeasy kit, and about 0.45 to 1 ug of the RNA was reverse transcribed with random hexamers. The public reads were run again by TCRdb, first through fastp at Q25 and then through MiXCR, and only productive beta chains were kept. Each CDR3 protein appears once, grouped with its most common genes and DNA. In this sample the table shows nearly 110,000 distinct CDR3 sequences, approximately 95% of which occur a single time. The top ten constitute about 0.41% of the sample. The sample consisted of CD8+ T cells from PBMCs. Source of these receptors: a human donor with Susac syndrome.

This rearrangement joins TRBV12-3 or TRBV12-4 to TRBJ2-3; 14 bases match TRBD2. V lost 7 bases to trimming and J lost 4 bases; unmatched junction nucleotides: 4. This CDR3 spans 15 amino acids. The CDR3 is CASTSTSGGADTQYF. The CDR3, as DNA: TGTGCCAGCACCTCGACTAGCGGGGGGGCAGATACGCAGTATTTT.

The CDR3 is CASSQGSGRNTGELFF. The CDR3, as DNA: TGCGCCAGCAGCCAAGGGAGCGGGCGGAACACCGGGGAGCTGTTTTTT. The chain carries TRBV4-3 and TRBJ2-2; D perhaps matches TRBD2 (6 bases). The CDR3 is 16 amino acids. Trimming left V 1 base short and J 1 base short, with 10 bases between. In germline, CDR1 is LGHNA, CDR2 YSLEER.

V is TRBV20-1 and J is TRBJ2-5; 11 bases line up with TRBD2. The CDR3 is 14 residues long. CDR1 is DFQATT, CDR2 SNEGSKA, per germline (reference sequence). With 3 bases clipped from V and 0 bases from J, the junction kept 0 bases outside the gene matches. CDR3 residues: CSARGLADQETQYF. As DNA, the CDR3 is TGCAGTGCTAGGGGACTAGCGGACCAAGAGACCCAGTACTTC.

The V call is TRBV29-1, the J call TRBJ2-7; D is possibly TRBD2 (6 bases). Deletions cut 6 bases from V and 0 bases from J, with 12 bases between. CDR3 size: 13 residues. The V gene's germline CDR1 is SQVTM and CDR2 ANQGSEA. The CDR3 spells CSVSGLFSYEQYF. CDR3 DNA sequence: TGCAGCGTCTCGGGACTCTTCTCCTACGAGCAGTACTTC.

In nucleotides, the CDR3 is TGTGCCAGCAGTTTTCCCCATACTAGCACAGATACGCAGTATTTT. Translation gives CASSFPHTSTDTQYF. This sequence joins TRBV12-3 or TRBV12-4 and TRBJ2-3; no definite D call. This CDR3 is built from 15 residues. V was pared by 3 bases and J by 0 bases, with 10 bases between.

This rearrangement joins TRBV11-1 to TRBJ2-3, with TRBD1 identical over 10 bases. The CDR3 runs 16 residues. The V and J ends lost 5 bases and 4 bases, in that order; junction bases with no gene match: 9. CDR1 and CDR2 from the germline V gene are SGHAT and FQDESV (reference sequence). CDR3 nucleotide sequence: TGTGCCAGCAGCCTCATCGGACAGGGGGGTCCAGATACGCAGTATTTT. Residues: CASSLIGQGGPDTQYF.

The chain carries TRBV3-1 and TRBJ2-1; possible D gene TRBD2, 7 bases. CDR3 size: 17 residues. Trimming left V 0 bases short and J 5 bases short, with 17 bases between. Germline values: CDR1 LGHDT, CDR2 YNNKEL (reference sequence). In nucleotides, the CDR3 is TGTGCCAGCAGCCAAGATCACGGCGGGGGCCCTCACAATGAGCAGTTCTTC. Translation gives CASSQDHGGGPHNEQFF.

The V call is TRBV7-6, the J call TRBJ2-7; D is unclear. V shed 1 base and J shed 5 bases, with 18 bases lying between them. The length of the CDR3 is 16 residues. CDR1 and CDR2 (germline): SGHVS, FNYEAQ. The CDR3 reads CASSLEGPPNWDEQYF. Here the CDR3 DNA reads TGTGCCAGCAGCTTAGAGGGTCCACCCAATTGGGACGAGCAGTACTTC.

This chain joins TRBV20-1 and TRBJ2-1; D possibly corresponds to TRBD1 (6 bases). V was pared by 2 bases and J by 7 bases, with 18 bases between. The CDR3 consists of 15 residues. Germline CDR1 is DFQATT and CDR2 is SNEGSKA (reference sequence). CDR3 bases: TGCAGTGCTAGACCCCTTGGGGGCCCGGGGAATGAGCAGTTCTTC. Protein product: CSARPLGGPGNEQFF.

The count of this clonotype is one. The chain employs TRBV13 and TRBJ2-7; D is perhaps TRBD1 or TRBD2 (5 bases each). This CDR3 has 17 residues. V was clipped by 1 base and J by 2 bases, with 18 bases between them. Looked up from germline, CDR1 is PRHDT and CDR2 is FYEKMQ (reference sequence). Written as DNA, the CDR3 is TGTGCCAGCAGCTTAGTTGGGGCCGAGGGAGCCCCCTACGAGCAGTACTTC. It specifies CASSLVGAEGAPYEQYF.

This chain connects TRBV5-4 to TRBJ2-1, with D possibly matching TRBD2 (7 bases). The CDR3 runs 15 residues. Germline-derived CDR1 and CDR2 are SGHNT and YYREEE (reference sequence). The V end was cut by 1 base, the J end by 6 bases, with 14 bases between. The CDR3 nucleotides are TGTGCCAGCAGCTTGTTAGACGGGGGGCGCAATGAGCAGTTCTTC. Its translation: CASSLLDGGRNEQFF.

V gene TRBV3-1 combines with J gene TRBJ2-1; D is perhaps TRBD2 (6 bases). This CDR3 comprises 15 residues. Germline V gives CDR1 LGHDT, CDR2 YNNKEL (reference sequence). Trimming shortened V by 0 bases and J by 4 bases, and 10 bases separated the two germline ends. This chain's CDR3 is CASSQDGGWYNEQFF. The CDR3 DNA reads as TGTGCCAGCAGCCAAGATGGGGGGTGGTACAATGAGCAGTTCTTC.

The rearrangement joins TRBV12-3 or TRBV12-4 to TRBJ1-5; no clear D gene. Trimming removed 1 base at V and 7 bases at J, with 11 bases between. The CDR3 covers 14 residues. The CDR3 nucleotides read TGTGCCAGCAGTTTAGGAGGTGCCTACCAGCCCCAGCATTTT. Its protein product is CASSLGGAYQPQHF.

This chain uses TRBV7-2 with TRBJ2-5; tentatively, D is TRBD1 (6 bases). The CDR3 covers 12 residues. Trimming removed 5 bases at V and 12 bases at J, with 16 bases between. The germline gives CDR1 SGHTA, CDR2 FQGNSA. For the CDR3, the DNA is TGTGCCAGCAGCCCTCTCGATAACAGGGAGTACTTC. Protein sequence: CASSPLDNREYF.